The rows below give T cell receptor beta chains drawn from one sample of a study of T cells in Graves' hyperthyroidism and ophthalmopathy. One entry per CDR3 protein results from TCRdb running MiXCR on the multiplex PCR reads. The sample includes approximately 400,000 distinct CDR3 sequences, 15% to 18% of them seen just once. The source material was blood. The receptors were gathered from a woman younger than 35 with Graves' hyperthyroidism. Both conserved end residues are part of each CDR3. Each record gives: D gene, J gene, V gene, CDR3 length, clone size, CDR3 DNA, CDR3 protein. A D gene is named only where the DNA matches it firmly. Where a row states a size, it is once, few, many or the class of an expanded clone; other rows omit it.

d_call: -; j_call: TRBJ1-1; v_call: TRBV28; cdr3_length: 15; clone_size: many; cdr3_nt: TGTGCCAGCAGTAGGACCGGGACGGCGAACACTGAAGCTTTCTTT; cdr3_aa: CASSRTGTANTEAFF
d_call: -; j_call: TRBJ1-1; v_call: TRBV9; cdr3_length: 12; clone_size: few; cdr3_nt: TGTGCCAGCAGCGGAACAGCCCCTGAAGCTTTCTTT; cdr3_aa: CASSGTAPEAFF
d_call: TRBD2; j_call: TRBJ2-2; v_call: TRBV3-1; cdr3_length: 16; clone_size: many; cdr3_nt: TGTGCCAGCAGCTTTAGCGGGGGTACGAACACCGGGGAGCTGTTTTTT; cdr3_aa: CASSFSGGTNTGELFF
d_call: -; j_call: TRBJ1-3; v_call: TRBV13; cdr3_length: 14; clone_size: few; cdr3_nt: TGTGCCAGCAGCTTTCCAGGGGCTGGAAACACCATATATTTT; cdr3_aa: CASSFPGAGNTIYF
d_call: TRBD2; j_call: TRBJ2-3; v_call: TRBV3-1; cdr3_length: 15; clone_size: few; cdr3_nt: TGTGCCAGCAGCCCGGCGGGACTAACCACAGATACGCAGTATTTT; cdr3_aa: CASSPAGLTTDTQYF
d_call: -; j_call: TRBJ2-3; v_call: TRBV7-2; cdr3_length: 14; clone_size: many; cdr3_nt: TGTGCCAGCAGCCCCGGACTTGGTCGGGATACGCAGTATTTT; cdr3_aa: CASSPGLGRDTQYF
d_call: TRBD1; j_call: TRBJ2-6; v_call: TRBV6-1; cdr3_length: 14; clone_size: -; cdr3_nt: TGTGCCAGCAGTGAGCAGGGGGAGGCCAACGTCCTGACTTTC; cdr3_aa: CASSEQGEANVLTF
d_call: -; j_call: TRBJ1-1; v_call: TRBV28; cdr3_length: 15; clone_size: many; cdr3_nt: TGTGCCAGCAGTTCCCCAGCGACCGTGAACACTGAAGCTTTCTTT; cdr3_aa: CASSSPATVNTEAFF
d_call: -; j_call: TRBJ2-5; v_call: TRBV9; cdr3_length: 15; clone_size: many; cdr3_nt: TGTGCCAGCAGCGTAGACGATCGAGGCCAAGAGACCCAGTACTTC; cdr3_aa: CASSVDDRGQETQYF
d_call: -; j_call: TRBJ2-7; v_call: TRBV20-1; cdr3_length: 16; clone_size: -; cdr3_nt: TGCAGTGCTAGAGATGGACAGCTTAGGTTATCTAACGAGCAGTACTTC; cdr3_aa: CSARDGQLRLSNEQYF
d_call: TRBD2; j_call: TRBJ2-3; v_call: TRBV2; cdr3_length: 15; clone_size: many; cdr3_nt: TGTGCCAGCAGAATGGGACTAGCGGGGACAGATACGCAGTATTTT; cdr3_aa: CASRMGLAGTDTQYF
d_call: TRBD1; j_call: TRBJ1-2; v_call: TRBV20-1; cdr3_length: 13; clone_size: many; cdr3_nt: TGCAGTGCTAGGGTACAGGGGGCGGGGGGCTACACCTTC; cdr3_aa: CSARVQGAGGYTF
d_call: -; j_call: TRBJ2-4; v_call: TRBV5-6; cdr3_length: 15; clone_size: -; cdr3_nt: TGTGCCAGCAGCTTGGGCAGGGCTGCACGAAACATTCAGTACTTC; cdr3_aa: CASSLGRAARNIQYF
d_call: TRBD1; j_call: TRBJ2-1; v_call: TRBV7-2; cdr3_length: 13; clone_size: many; cdr3_nt: TGTGCCAGCAGCTTAGAGGGACAGACCCCTCAGTTCTTC; cdr3_aa: CASSLEGQTPQFF
d_call: -; j_call: TRBJ2-7; v_call: TRBV28; cdr3_length: 11; clone_size: many; cdr3_nt: TGTGCCAGCAGTTTAAAAGACGAGCAGTACTTC; cdr3_aa: CASSLKDEQYF
d_call: -; j_call: TRBJ2-2; v_call: TRBV20-1; cdr3_length: 12; clone_size: few; cdr3_nt: TGCAGTGCTAGGGGAGGCACCGGGGAGCTGTTTTTT; cdr3_aa: CSARGGTGELFF
d_call: TRBD1; j_call: TRBJ2-2; v_call: TRBV2; cdr3_length: 14; clone_size: many; cdr3_nt: TGTGCCAGCATTGAGGACAGGGTCACCGGGGAGCTGTTTTTT; cdr3_aa: CASIEDRVTGELFF
d_call: -; j_call: TRBJ2-2; v_call: TRBV4-3; cdr3_length: 14; clone_size: few; cdr3_nt: TGCGCCAGCAGCCGGAGAAGGGGCACCGGGGAGCTGTTTTTT; cdr3_aa: CASSRRRGTGELFF
d_call: -; j_call: TRBJ1-6; v_call: TRBV25-1; cdr3_length: 14; clone_size: -; cdr3_nt: TGTGCCAGCACCCTAGGGGGGCGAAACTCACCCCTCCACTTT; cdr3_aa: CASTLGGRNSPLHF
d_call: -; j_call: TRBJ1-6; v_call: TRBV6-2/TRBV6-3; cdr3_length: 16; clone_size: many; cdr3_nt: TGTGCCAGCAGTCCGAACAGGGAATCCTATAATTCACCCCTCCACTTT; cdr3_aa: CASSPNRESYNSPLHF
d_call: TRBD1; j_call: TRBJ2-7; v_call: TRBV7-9; cdr3_length: 16; clone_size: many; cdr3_nt: TGTGCCAGCGGACCTTTAGGCGACAGGGGAGCCTACGAGCAGTACTTC; cdr3_aa: CASGPLGDRGAYEQYF
d_call: -; j_call: TRBJ2-1; v_call: TRBV7-9; cdr3_length: 15; clone_size: many; cdr3_nt: TGTGCCAGCAGCTTAGCGAGCGAAACCTACAATGAGCAGTTCTTC; cdr3_aa: CASSLASETYNEQFF
d_call: TRBD1; j_call: TRBJ2-2; v_call: TRBV29-1; cdr3_length: 15; clone_size: many; cdr3_nt: TGCAGCGTTGGAGGGACAGCTCCGAACACCGGGGAGCTGTTTTTT; cdr3_aa: CSVGGTAPNTGELFF
d_call: -; j_call: TRBJ1-1; v_call: TRBV15; cdr3_length: 11; clone_size: few; cdr3_nt: TGTGCCACCAGCGCCAGGGCTGAAGCTTTCTTT; cdr3_aa: CATSARAEAFF
d_call: -; j_call: TRBJ1-1; v_call: TRBV7-2; cdr3_length: 16; clone_size: many; cdr3_nt: TGTGCCAGCAGCCTTCGTTTGGGGGCTTGGAACACTGAAGCTTTCTTT; cdr3_aa: CASSLRLGAWNTEAFF
d_call: TRBD2; j_call: TRBJ2-7; v_call: TRBV18; cdr3_length: 14; clone_size: many; cdr3_nt: TGTGCCAGCTCACCAACTAGCGGAGCTTACGAGCAGTACTTC; cdr3_aa: CASSPTSGAYEQYF
d_call: -; j_call: TRBJ1-6; v_call: TRBV4-3; cdr3_length: 14; clone_size: -; cdr3_nt: TGCGCCAGCAGCCAAGACCCCCGGGCTCCACCCCTCCACTTT; cdr3_aa: CASSQDPRAPPLHF
d_call: TRBD2; j_call: TRBJ2-3; v_call: TRBV4-2; cdr3_length: 15; clone_size: many; cdr3_nt: TGTGCCAGCAGCCCTAGCGGGGGGGCTTCAGATACGCAGTATTTT; cdr3_aa: CASSPSGGASDTQYF
d_call: -; j_call: TRBJ1-1; v_call: TRBV4-1; cdr3_length: 15; clone_size: few; cdr3_nt: TGCGCCAGCAGCCAAGAACGGACCCGGGACTCAAAAGCTTTCTTT; cdr3_aa: CASSQERTRDSKAFF
d_call: -; j_call: TRBJ1-2; v_call: TRBV20-1; cdr3_length: 16; clone_size: many; cdr3_nt: TGCAGTGCTAGAGATACCGGGTCCGAAAGCAACTATGGCTACACCTTC; cdr3_aa: CSARDTGSESNYGYTF
d_call: TRBD2; j_call: TRBJ2-3; v_call: TRBV11-2; cdr3_length: 17; clone_size: many; cdr3_nt: TGTGCCAGCAGCCTAACTAGCGGGGGAGCGCGCACAGATACGCAGTATTTT; cdr3_aa: CASSLTSGGARTDTQYF